This T cell receptor beta chain was retrieved from a study of control samples from healthy donors and cancer patients. V dropped 8 bases and J dropped 8; count of bases not matched to a gene: 7. The CDR3 is 15 residues long. Germline CDR1 and CDR2: LGHDT and YNNKEL (reference sequence). Profiling relied on immunoSEQ multiplex PCR, and the TCRdb table lists in-frame clones only, not all of them. Among more than 75,000 clones listed, about 80% were seen once. This TCR was sampled from a woman in her 30s in good health. J is TRBJ2-3 and V is TRBV3-1 (or the pseudogene TRBV3-2), with 16 positions matching TRBD2. The sequencing input was blood. CDR3 in DNA: TGTGCCAGCTGCGGGACTAGCGGGGGGGCCGGTACGCAGTATTTT. It codes for CASCGTSGGAGTQYF.